The clone carrying this TCR beta chain was observed a single time. The sample originates from a study of blood T cell repertoires in COVID-19. The overall study: Acute-phase and convalescent COVID-19 samples originated in the United States, Italy and Spain. T cells, B-cell-depleted T cells, or PBMCs provided the cDNA or gDNA that served as material.

The CDR3 sequence is 16 residues long. From germline, CDR1 is MNHEY and CDR2 SVGAGI. V dropped 2 bases and J dropped 3 bases, with 17 bases sitting between them. Authors' data handling: Nucleated cell number was recorded as an estimate derived from reference gene primer amplification. Method: immunoSEQ multiplex PCR; TCRdb's copy keeps in-frame clones and lacks some. That table supplies the V and J calls and clone size; D and trimming were determined from the DNA. Of approximately 300,000 clones detected, around 86% appear once; the ten largest clones hold 1%. The V call is TRBV6-5, the J call TRBJ2-7; tentative D call: TRBD2 (6 bases). This receptor was obtained from a man aged 50-59 years with active or convalescent COVID-19. The sample comprised peripheral blood. CDR3 region: CASSYVAGGAIYEQYF. The CDR3 coding sequence is TGTGCCAGCAGTTACGTCGCTGGCGGGGCCATCTACGAGCAGTACTTC.